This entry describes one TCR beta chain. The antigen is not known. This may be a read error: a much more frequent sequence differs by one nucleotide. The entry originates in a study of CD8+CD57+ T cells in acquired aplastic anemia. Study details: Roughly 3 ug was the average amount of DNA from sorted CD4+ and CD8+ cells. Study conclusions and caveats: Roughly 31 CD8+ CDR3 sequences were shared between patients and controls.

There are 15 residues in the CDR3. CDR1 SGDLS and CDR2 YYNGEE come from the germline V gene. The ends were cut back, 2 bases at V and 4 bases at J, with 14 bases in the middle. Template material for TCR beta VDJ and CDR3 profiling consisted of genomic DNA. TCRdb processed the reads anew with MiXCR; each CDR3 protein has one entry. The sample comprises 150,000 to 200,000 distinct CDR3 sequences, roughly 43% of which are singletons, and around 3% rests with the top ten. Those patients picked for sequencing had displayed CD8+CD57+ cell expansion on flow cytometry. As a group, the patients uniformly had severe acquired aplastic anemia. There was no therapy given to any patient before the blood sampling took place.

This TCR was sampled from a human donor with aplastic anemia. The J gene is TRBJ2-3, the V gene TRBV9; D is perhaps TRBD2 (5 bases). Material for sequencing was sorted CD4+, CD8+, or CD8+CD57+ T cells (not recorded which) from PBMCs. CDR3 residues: CASSVRSSPPDTQYF. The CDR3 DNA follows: TGTGCCAGCAGCGTCCGGTCTAGCCCCCCAGATACGCAGTATTTT.